This entry features one T cell receptor (beta chain) sequence. Trimming removed 4 bases at V and 9 bases at J, with 16 bases between. From germline, CDR1 is SGHRS and CDR2 YFSETQ. The CDR3 is 13 amino acids. Sequencing was performed with immunoSEQ multiplex PCR; in TCRdb, only in-frame clones are kept and a portion is missing. The data hold roughly 250,000 clones, with more than 85% observed a single time. The data were taken from a study of blood T cell repertoires in COVID-19. Study at large: Samples taken during acute and convalescent COVID-19 were collected in the United States, Italy and Spain.

The clonotype was recovered from a young man with acute or convalescent COVID-19. The specimen was peripheral blood. This sequence joins TRBV5-1 and TRBJ1-1; D is uncertain. In nucleotides, the CDR3 is TGCGCCAGCAGCACGGAACGGGGTCTACAAGCTTTCTTT. Encoded protein: CASSTERGLQAFF.